A selection of T cell receptor beta chains follows, all from one sample in a study of blood T cell repertoires in COVID-19. Clones were read by immunoSEQ multiplex PCR, and TCRdb kept only the in-frame ones, dropping some. The top ten hold over 13% of the sample, which has 200,000 or so clones, around 80% seen once. Sequencing was done on a sample of peripheral blood. Every receptor here comes from a man aged 25 to 40 with active or convalescent COVID-19. The CDR3 runs from the conserved cysteine through the conserved F or W. D genes are given only for firm matches. The listing skips clone size in some rows; elsewhere it reads once, few, many or a size class.

d_call j_call v_call clone_size cdr3_nt cdr3_aa
TRBD2 TRBJ2-2 TRBV19 NA TGTGCCAGCTCTAGAGGGACTAGCGGGAGTAACACCGGGGAGCTGTTTTTT CASSRGTSGSNTGELFF
NA TRBJ2-1 TRBV9 NA TGTGCCAGCAGCGTAGGCGACAGATATTTCGATGAGCAGTTCTTC CASSVGDRYFDEQFF
NA TRBJ1-3 TRBV6-2/TRBV6-3 NA TGTGCCAGCAGTTCCCCGGGGAATGGAAACACCATATATTTT CASSSPGNGNTIYF
TRBD1 TRBJ1-6 TRBV19 NA TGTGCCAGTGGCTTGGCAGGGGGCTGGAGTAATTCACCCCTCCACTTT CASGLAGGWSNSPLHF
TRBD1 TRBJ1-4 TRBV28 NA TGTGCCAGCAGTGGCGTAGGGACAGTCCTAGGTGAAAAACTGTTTTTT CASSGVGTVLGEKLFF
TRBD1 TRBJ2-7 TRBV27 NA TGTGCCAGCAGGGGGACAGGGAGAGGCGAGCAGTACTTC CASRGTGRGEQYF
TRBD1 TRBJ1-3 TRBV6-1 NA TGTGCCAGCAGGCCTGGACAGGGCTTCCGAAACACCATATATTTT CASRPGQGFRNTIYF
NA TRBJ1-6 TRBV9 NA TGTGCCAGCAGCACACAAGGCAGGCTTAATTCACCCCTCCACTTT CASSTQGRLNSPLHF
NA TRBJ2-2 TRBV18 NA TGTGCCAGCTCACCAGGAGCGAACACCGGGGAGCTGTTTTTT CASSPGANTGELFF
NA TRBJ1-5 TRBV28 NA TGTGCCAGCAGCCCCTCGCTGAGGGGCAATCAGCCCCAGCATTTT CASSPSLRGNQPQHF
NA TRBJ1-1 TRBV5-1 NA TGCGCCAGCGACTCAGGGGAGGGGATCTCTGAAGCTTTCTTT CASDSGEGISEAFF
TRBD2 TRBJ2-1 TRBV4-3 NA TGCGCCAGCAGCCAAGAGGGGCTAGCGGGAGGGACGATCGGCAATGAGCAGTTCTTC CASSQEGLAGGTIGNEQFF
NA TRBJ1-1 TRBV24-1 NA TGTGCCACCCGGGACGGGGGGCAGGGAGACACTGAAGCTTTCTTT CATRDGGQGDTEAFF
TRBD2 TRBJ2-2 TRBV30 NA TGTGCCTGGTCCGGGAGGGCCATCACCGGGGAGCTGTTTTTT CAWSGRAITGELFF
NA TRBJ2-6 TRBV18 NA TGTGCCAGCTCATCTCGCGTGGGACAAGTTAACTCTGGGGCCAACGTCCTGACTTTC CASSSRVGQVNSGANVLTF
NA TRBJ1-5 TRBV5-1 once TGCGCCAGCAGCTTGGACCCACAGGGAAAGGGACAGCCCCAGCATTTT CASSLDPQGKGQPQHF
TRBD1 TRBJ1-4 TRBV30 NA TGTGCCTGGAGTTGGACAGGGGAGGGTGAAAAACTGTTTTTT CAWSWTGEGEKLFF
TRBD2 TRBJ2-1 TRBV10-1 NA TGCGCCAGCAGCTCCTCTACTAGCGGCTCCTACAATGAGCAGTTCTTC CASSSSTSGSYNEQFF
NA TRBJ1-2 TRBV5-1 NA TGCGCCAGCAGCTTGGGGGCAGAGAACTATGGCTACACCTTC CASSLGAENYGYTF
NA TRBJ2-1 TRBV20-1 NA TGCAGTGCTAGTCCGAGCTTCTATCGGACAGCAGCCTACAATGAGCAGTTCTTC CSASPSFYRTAAYNEQFF
TRBD1 TRBJ2-5 TRBV28 NA TGTGCCAGCAGGCCGACAGGGGCGGAGACCCAGTACTTC CASRPTGAETQYF
TRBD1 TRBJ2-7 TRBV29-1 NA TGCAGCGTTACCCATGCGGGACAGGGACGGGAGCAGTACTTC CSVTHAGQGREQYF
NA TRBJ1-4 TRBV29-1 once TGCAGCGTCGCTGACAGGACTAATGAAAAACTGTTTTTT CSVADRTNEKLFF
NA TRBJ1-1 TRBV27 once TGTGCCAGCGCGGGGAACACTGAAGCTTTCTTT CASAGNTEAFF
NA TRBJ1-2 TRBV20-1 NA TGCAGTGCTAGTGGACAGCTCGCGGTGGCTAACTATGGCTACACCTTC CSASGQLAVANYGYTF